These T cell receptor beta chains were read from a single sample in a study of T cells in localized non-small cell lung cancer. Only in-frame clones appear in the TCRdb table, and some are missing; sequencing was by immunoSEQ multiplex PCR. The table lists 75,000 to 80,000 clones, approximately 80% of them singletons. The sequencing here drew on peripheral blood, taken before any cancer treatment. The receptors were gathered from a female donor aged 60 or older with stage I lung adenocarcinoma. CDR3s leave out the opening cysteine and the closing phenylalanine or tryptophan.

TRBV6-6	TRBJ2-7	ASSYGASSYEQY
TRBV30	TRBJ2-1	AGQSGSGEQF
TRBV7-9	TRBJ1-4	ASSLGDRENEKLF
TRBV19	TRBJ2-7	ASSYQSSYEQY
TRBV2	TRBJ1-5	ASRGRGVNQPQH
TRBV4-3	TRBJ1-2	ASSQDGSAGNYGYT
TRBV30	TRBJ1-1	AWSTPGQVGEAF
TRBV19	TRBJ2-3	ASSSGQGDPDTQY
TRBV7-8	TRBJ1-5	ASSPGQKNQPQH
TRBV2	TRBJ1-5	ASSIQGAQGQPQH
TRBV28	TRBJ1-1	ASSPYRRFGTEAF
TRBV10-3	TRBJ1-4	AISVGTGPNGKKLF
TRBV4-3	TRBJ1-4	ASSQGQGRGKLF
TRBV7-2	TRBJ2-7	ASSHPIGGRRSYEQY
TRBV2	TRBJ1-4	ASSAVPEGSEKLF
TRBV28	TRBJ1-1	ASSPTGGPFEAF
TRBV6-1	TRBJ1-1	ASSEDAGGNTEAF
TRBV14	TRBJ1-1	ASSQVLNREAF
TRBV14	TRBJ2-5	ASSQPRGRGETQY
TRBV19	TRBJ2-1	ASTSGSSYNEQF
TRBV29-1	TRBJ2-1	SVEGRGTVPDEQF
TRBV14	TRBJ2-7	ASSPWGQGHEQY
TRBV29-1	TRBJ2-3	SATRPGLAGED
TRBV6-1	TRBJ1-2	ASIPRGQRYYGYT
TRBV2	TRBJ2-7	ASNRGSSYEQY
TRBV7-2	TRBJ1-1	ASSLTGPGTEAF
TRBV5-1	TRBJ2-7	ASSLTGETSYEQY
TRBV21-1	TRBJ1-4	ASSKVQGASNEKLF